This TCR beta chain originates from a study of cytomegalovirus exposure and HLA in healthy donors. Regarding this clone: Its specificity is not known.

Germline V gene sequence: CDR1 SGHTA, CDR2 FQGTGA. CDR3 length: 17 amino acids. V was clipped by 4 bases and J by 4 bases, with 19 bases between them. The study, taken as a whole, reports: Researchers left out some V segments, among them TRBV6-2 and TRBV6-3, as indistinguishable.

The primer mix had 60 Vbeta and 13 Jbeta primers. Only in-frame clones appear in the TCRdb table, and some are missing; sequencing was by immunoSEQ multiplex PCR. The sample shows around 92,000 clones, roughly 79% of them seen only once. The chain has TRBV7-3 and TRBJ2-2; D perhaps matches TRBD1 (5 bases). The sequence derives from a woman aged 70-85 years in good health and CMV-seropositive. Sequencing was carried out using PBMCs. The CDR3 DNA sequence: TGTGCCAGCAGCTCCCCCTCCCTTGGGGCTGGCACCGGGGAGCTGTTTTTT. This sequence encodes CASSSPSLGAGTGELFF.